Listed below are T cell receptor beta chains from one sample, sequenced in a study of immune evolution from preneoplasia to lung adenocarcinoma. The data were produced by immunoSEQ multiplex PCR, yet TCRdb's version contains in-frame clones alone and is incomplete. This sample yields 4,500 to 7,500 clones, of which around 79% are seen a single time; roughly 21% belongs to the top ten. Material for sequencing was FFPE adjacent normal lung tissue. These TCRs come from a person aged 60 to 85 with lung adenocarcinoma. The CDR3 runs from the conserved cysteine through the conserved F or W. The order of the fields is clone size, D gene, V gene, CDR3 length, J gene, CDR3 protein, CDR3 DNA. D genes are given only for firm matches. Part of the rows lack a size; the others show once, few, many or a class for expanded clones.

NA	NA	TRBV28	17	TRBJ2-3	CASSLPFTVGPTDTQYF	TGTGCCAGCAGCCTGCCTTTTACAGTAGGGCCGACAGATACGCAGTATTTT
NA	NA	TRBV6-1	13	TRBJ1-1	CASSEKVNTEAFF	TGTGCCAGCAGTGAAAAAGTGAACACTGAAGCTTTCTTT
NA	NA	TRBV10-3	14	TRBJ1-6	CAISPQEGNSPLHF	TGTGCCATCAGTCCACAGGAAGGTAATTCACCCCTCCACTTT
NA	TRBD2	TRBV7-9	15	TRBJ2-5	CASSLVGGVEETQYF	TGTGCCAGCAGCTTAGTGGGGGGGGTCGAAGAGACCCAGTACTTC
NA	TRBD2	TRBV4-3	17	TRBJ2-3	CASSQNSGTSGRATQYF	TGCGCCAGCAGCCAGAACTCCGGGACTAGCGGGAGGGCCACGCAGTATTTT
few	NA	TRBV7-9	15	TRBJ2-7	CASSLLAGLISEQYF	TGTGCCAGCAGCTTATTAGCCGGGCTAATCTCCGAGCAGTACTTC
NA	NA	TRBV12-5	14	TRBJ1-1	CASGTGQKNTEAFF	TGTGCTAGTGGTACGGGACAAAAGAACACTGAAGCTTTCTTT
NA	TRBD1	TRBV5-6	15	TRBJ2-2	CASSFGTGGPGELFF	TGTGCCAGCAGTTTCGGGACAGGGGGCCCCGGGGAGCTGTTTTTT
few	NA	TRBV2	16	TRBJ1-2	CARRAPSPGQGGGYTF	TGTGCCAGGAGAGCCCCATCTCCAGGGCAAGGAGGGGGCTACACCTTC
NA	TRBD1	TRBV7-9	16	TRBJ2-7	CASSSPDRGPPYEQYF	TGTGCCAGCAGCTCGCCCGACAGGGGGCCTCCCTACGAGCAGTACTTC
NA	NA	TRBV4-3	14	TRBJ1-2	CASSQYPGAEGYTF	TGCGCCAGCAGCCAATATCCGGGGGCTGAAGGCTACACCTTC
NA	NA	TRBV4-1	14	TRBJ2-2	CASSGASLAGELFF	TGCGCCAGCAGCGGAGCCTCCTTGGCCGGGGAGCTGTTTTTT
NA	TRBD1	TRBV4-1	11	TRBJ1-1	CASSQDRGKFF	TGCGCCAGCAGCCAAGACAGGGGGAAGTTCTTT
few	NA	TRBV6-1	14	TRBJ1-6	CASRLQGRGSPLHF	TGTGCCAGCAGATTGCAGGGGCGAGGATCACCCCTCCACTTT
NA	NA	TRBV25-1	12	TRBJ1-5	CASSAGNQPQHF	TGTGCCAGCAGTGCCGGCAATCAGCCCCAGCATTTT
once	NA	TRBV4-1	16	TRBJ1-5	CASSQALRNSNQPQHF	TGCGCCAGCAGCCAAGCTCTCAGGAATAGCAATCAGCCCCAGCATTTT
NA	TRBD2	TRBV30	14	TRBJ2-2	CAWGGLAATGELFF	TGTGCCTGGGGAGGGCTAGCGGCCACCGGGGAGCTGTTTTTT
NA	TRBD1	TRBV2	18	TRBJ2-3	CASSATTKQGARTDTQYF	TGTGCCAGCAGTGCAACTACAAAACAGGGGGCAAGGACAGATACGCAGTATTTT
NA	NA	TRBV7-2	13	TRBJ2-7	CASSLLYRYEQYF	TGTGCCAGCAGCTTATTGTATCGTTACGAGCAGTACTTC
NA	TRBD1	TRBV30	15	TRBJ2-2	CAWSYRDRYTGELFF	TGTGCCTGGAGCTACCGGGACAGATACACCGGGGAGCTGTTTTTT
once	NA	TRBV5-5	14	TRBJ2-6	CASSFFSGANVLTF	TGTGCCAGCAGCTTTTTCTCTGGGGCCAACGTCCTGACTTTC
NA	NA	TRBV30	14	TRBJ2-7	CAWNEGGYYYEQYF	TGTGCCTGGAATGAGGGGGGGTATTACTACGAGCAGTACTTC
NA	NA	TRBV23-1	16	TRBJ2-3	CASSQPEQDFTDTQYF	TGCGCCAGCAGTCAACCGGAGCAGGACTTCACAGATACGCAGTATTTT
NA	NA	TRBV5-6	12	TRBJ1-1	CASSSVGVKAFF	TGTGCCAGCAGCTCGGTGGGGGTTAAGGCTTTCTTT
NA	TRBD2	TRBV30	14	TRBJ2-3	CAWRTSGGADTQYF	TGTGCCTGGAGGACTAGCGGGGGCGCAGATACGCAGTATTTT
NA	TRBD1	TRBV5-1	16	TRBJ2-5	CASSFRSNRGGETQYF	TGCGCCAGCAGCTTCCGAAGCAACAGGGGCGGAGAGACCCAGTACTTC
NA	TRBD1	TRBV5-1	17	TRBJ2-5	CASSLTLQGQGLSTQYF	TGCGCCAGCAGCTTGACCCTGCAGGGACAGGGGTTGTCGACCCAGTACTTC
NA	NA	TRBV30	12	TRBJ1-2	CAWSVRMDGYTF	TGTGCCTGGAGTGTACGGATGGATGGCTACACCTTC
NA	TRBD1	TRBV30	11	TRBJ2-7	CAHGQGGEQYF	TGTGCCCACGGACAGGGAGGCGAGCAGTACTTC
NA	NA	TRBV2	15	TRBJ1-4	CASRGPGAREGKLFF	TGTGCCAGCAGGGGGCCGGGAGCTCGGGAGGGAAAACTGTTTTTT
NA	NA	TRBV5-4	14	TRBJ2-5	CASSFRDVQETQYF	TGTGCCAGCAGCTTTCGGGACGTCCAAGAGACCCAGTACTTC
NA	NA	TRBV28	15	TRBJ1-3	CASSLLTRSGNTIYF	TGTGCCAGCAGTCTCCTGACTCGCTCTGGAAACACCATATATTTT
NA	TRBD2	TRBV2	12	TRBJ2-7	CASGEGLYEQYF	TGTGCCAGCGGGGAGGGACTCTACGAGCAGTACTTC
NA	NA	TRBV4-1	17	TRBJ2-3	CASSQTVLTGSTDTQYF	TGCGCCAGCAGCCAAACGGTTCTGACGGGGAGCACAGATACGCAGTATTTT
NA	NA	TRBV2	13	TRBJ2-7	CASRRDRQTEQYF	TGTGCCAGCAGGCGAGATAGGCAGACCGAGCAGTACTTC
once	NA	TRBV12-1	16	TRBJ2-7	CASSPPAQILTYEQYF	TGTGCCAGCAGTCCCCCAGCACAGATCCTAACCTACGAGCAGTACTTC
NA	TRBD2	TRBV5-6	16	TRBJ2-3	CASSPGGASGGATQYF	TGTGCCAGCAGCCCGGGGGGTGCTAGCGGGGGGGCAACGCAGTATTTT
NA	TRBD2	TRBV10-3	13	TRBJ2-3	CAIKASGTDTQYF	TGTGCCATCAAGGCTAGCGGGACAGATACGCAGTATTTT
large	NA	TRBV28	14	TRBJ1-1	CASSSPGRYTEAFF	TGTGCCAGCAGTTCCCCGGGACGTTACACTGAAGCTTTCTTT
NA	TRBD1	TRBV7-2	14	TRBJ1-2	CASSLGTGHYGYTF	TGTGCCAGCAGCTTAGGGACAGGACACTATGGCTACACCTTC